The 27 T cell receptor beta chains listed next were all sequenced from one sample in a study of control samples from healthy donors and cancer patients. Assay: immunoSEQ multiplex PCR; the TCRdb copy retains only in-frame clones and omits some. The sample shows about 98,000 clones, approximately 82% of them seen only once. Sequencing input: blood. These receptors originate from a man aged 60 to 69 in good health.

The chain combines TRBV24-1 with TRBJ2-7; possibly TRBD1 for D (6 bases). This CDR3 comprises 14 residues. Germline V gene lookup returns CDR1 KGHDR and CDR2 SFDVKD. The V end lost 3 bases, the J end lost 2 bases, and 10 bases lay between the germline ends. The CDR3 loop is CATSDTGTTYEQYF. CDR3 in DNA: TGTGCCACCAGTGATACCGGGACAACCTACGAGCAGTACTTC.

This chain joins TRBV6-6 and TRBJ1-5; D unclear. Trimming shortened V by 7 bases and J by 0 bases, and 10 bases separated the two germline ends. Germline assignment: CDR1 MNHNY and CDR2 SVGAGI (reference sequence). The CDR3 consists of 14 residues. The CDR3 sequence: CASTRVDSNQPQHF. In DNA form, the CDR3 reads TGTGCCAGCACGCGGGTGGATAGCAATCAGCCCCAGCATTTT.

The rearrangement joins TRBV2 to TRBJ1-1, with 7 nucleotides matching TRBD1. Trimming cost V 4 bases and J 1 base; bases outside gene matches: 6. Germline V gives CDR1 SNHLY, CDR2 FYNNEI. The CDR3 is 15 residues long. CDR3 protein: CASSVLGTANTEAFF. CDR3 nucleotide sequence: TGTGCCAGCAGTGTTTTGGGGACAGCGAACACTGAAGCTTTCTTT.

CDR3 nucleotide sequence: TGTGCCATCACGGGACAGCCTGTTCCTAACTATGGCTACACCTTC. It is translated as CAITGQPVPNYGYTF. This sequence joins TRBV10-3 and TRBJ1-2; the match to TRBD1 covers 7 bases. The V and J ends lost 7 bases and 0 bases, in that order; junction bases with no gene match: 8. The CDR3 is 15 residues long. Germline CDR1 is ENHRY and CDR2 is SYGVKD.

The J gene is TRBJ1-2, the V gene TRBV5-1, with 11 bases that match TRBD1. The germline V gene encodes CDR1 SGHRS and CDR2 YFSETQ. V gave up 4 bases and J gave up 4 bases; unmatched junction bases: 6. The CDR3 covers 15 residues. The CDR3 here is CASSPGTGGGYGYTF. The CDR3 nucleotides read TGCGCCAGCAGCCCCGGGACAGGGGGAGGCTATGGCTACACCTTC.

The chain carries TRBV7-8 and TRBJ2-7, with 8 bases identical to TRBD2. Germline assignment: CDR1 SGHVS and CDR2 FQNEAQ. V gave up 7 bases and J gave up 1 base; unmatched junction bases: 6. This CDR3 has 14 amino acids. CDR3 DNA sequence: TGTGCCAGCATACCATTAGCGGGGTCCTACGAGCAGTACTTC. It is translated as CASIPLAGSYEQYF.

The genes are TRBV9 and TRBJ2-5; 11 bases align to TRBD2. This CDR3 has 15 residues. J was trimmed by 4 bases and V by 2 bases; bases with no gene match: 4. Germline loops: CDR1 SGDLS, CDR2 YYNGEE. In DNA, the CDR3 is TGTGCCAGCAGCGTCCCGACTAGCGGGGTAGAGACCCAGTACTTC. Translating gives CASSVPTSGVETQYF.

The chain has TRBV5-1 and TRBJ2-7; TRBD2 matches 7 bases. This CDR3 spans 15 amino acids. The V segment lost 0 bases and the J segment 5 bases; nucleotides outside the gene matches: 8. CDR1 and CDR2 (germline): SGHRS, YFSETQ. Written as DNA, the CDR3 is TGCGCCAGCAGCTTGGCAGGCGCGGGAGCGGACGAGCAGTACTTC. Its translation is CASSLAGAGADEQYF. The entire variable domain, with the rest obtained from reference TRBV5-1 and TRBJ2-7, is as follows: KAGVTQTPRYLIKTRGQQVTLSCSPISGHRSVSWYQQTPGQGLQFLFEYFSETQRNKGNFPGRFSGRQFSNSRSEMNVSTLELGDSALYLCASSLAGAGADEQYFGPGTRLTVT.

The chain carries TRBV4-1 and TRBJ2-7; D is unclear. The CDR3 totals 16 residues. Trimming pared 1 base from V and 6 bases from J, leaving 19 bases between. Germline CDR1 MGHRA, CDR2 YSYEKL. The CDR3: CASSQVNLVASGEQYF. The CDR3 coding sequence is TGCGCCAGCAGCCAAGTTAATTTAGTGGCTTCCGGCGAGCAGTACTTC.

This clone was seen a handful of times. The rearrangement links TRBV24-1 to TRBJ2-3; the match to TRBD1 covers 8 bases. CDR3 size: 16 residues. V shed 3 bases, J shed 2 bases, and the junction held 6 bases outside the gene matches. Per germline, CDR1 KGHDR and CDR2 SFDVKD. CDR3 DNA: TGTGCCACCAGTGATCCATCGGGACAGGACACAGATACGCAGTATTTT. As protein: CATSDPSGQDTDTQYF.

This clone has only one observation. The CDR3 sequence: CASSPYGTVSNQPQHF. In DNA, the CDR3 is TGTGCCAGTAGTCCGTACGGGACGGTTAGCAATCAGCCCCAGCATTTT. The chain has TRBV19 and TRBJ1-5, with a tentative D call TRBD1 (5 bases). CDR3 length: 16 amino acids. Germline V gives CDR1 LNHDA, CDR2 SQIVND (reference sequence). V dropped 5 bases and J dropped 0 bases, with 14 bases sitting between them.

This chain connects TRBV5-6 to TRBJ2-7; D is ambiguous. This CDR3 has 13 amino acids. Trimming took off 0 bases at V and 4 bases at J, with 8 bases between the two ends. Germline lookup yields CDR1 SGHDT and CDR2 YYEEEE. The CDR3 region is CASSLEAAYEQYF. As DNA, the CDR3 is TGTGCCAGCAGCTTGGAGGCAGCGTACGAGCAGTACTTC.

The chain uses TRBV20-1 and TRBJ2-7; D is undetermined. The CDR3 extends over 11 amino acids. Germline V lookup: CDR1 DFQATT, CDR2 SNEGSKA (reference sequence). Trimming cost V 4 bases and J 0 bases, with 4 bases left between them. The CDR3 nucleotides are TGCAGTGCTACTTCCTCCTACGAGCAGTACTTC. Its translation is CSATSSYEQYF.

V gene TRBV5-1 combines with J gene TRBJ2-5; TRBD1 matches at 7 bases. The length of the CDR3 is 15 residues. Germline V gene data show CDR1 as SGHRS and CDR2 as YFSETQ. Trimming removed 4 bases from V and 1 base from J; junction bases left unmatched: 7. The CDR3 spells CASSEGAGGQETQYF. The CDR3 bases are TGCGCCAGCAGCGAGGGGGCTGGGGGCCAAGAGACCCAGTACTTC. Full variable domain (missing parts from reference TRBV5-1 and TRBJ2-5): KAGVTQTPRYLIKTRGQQVTLSCSPISGHRSVSWYQQTPGQGLQFLFEYFSETQRNKGNFPGRFSGRQFSNSRSEMNVSTLELGDSALYLCASSEGAGGQETQYFGPGTRLLVL.

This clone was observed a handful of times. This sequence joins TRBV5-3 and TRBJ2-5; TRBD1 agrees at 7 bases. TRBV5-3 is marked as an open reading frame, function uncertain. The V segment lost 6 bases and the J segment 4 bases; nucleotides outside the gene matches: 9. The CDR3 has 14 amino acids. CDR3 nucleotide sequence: TGTGCCAGAAACCTCCGTTCAGGGGGAGAGACCCAGTACTTC. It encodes CARNLRSGGETQYF.

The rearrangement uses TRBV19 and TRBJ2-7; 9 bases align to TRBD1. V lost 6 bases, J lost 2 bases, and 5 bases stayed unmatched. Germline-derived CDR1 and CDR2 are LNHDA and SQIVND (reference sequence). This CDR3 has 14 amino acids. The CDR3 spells CASSTRTGAYEQYF. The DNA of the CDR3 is TGTGCCAGTAGCACGCGGACAGGGGCCTACGAGCAGTACTTC.

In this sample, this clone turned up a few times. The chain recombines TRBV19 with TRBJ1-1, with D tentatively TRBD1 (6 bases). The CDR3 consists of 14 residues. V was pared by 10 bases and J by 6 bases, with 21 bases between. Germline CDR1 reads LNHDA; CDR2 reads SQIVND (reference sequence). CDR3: CATLSRGRRAEAFF. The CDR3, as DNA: TGTGCCACCCTCTCCCGGGGGCGCAGGGCTGAAGCTTTCTTT.

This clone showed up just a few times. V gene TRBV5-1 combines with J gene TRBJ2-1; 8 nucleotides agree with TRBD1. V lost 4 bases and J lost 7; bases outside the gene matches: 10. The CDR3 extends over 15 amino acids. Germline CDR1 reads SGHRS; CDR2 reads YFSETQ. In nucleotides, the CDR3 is TGCGCCAGCAGCCCGAATGGACAGGGCGGGAATGAGCAGTTCTTC. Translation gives CASSPNGQGGNEQFF.

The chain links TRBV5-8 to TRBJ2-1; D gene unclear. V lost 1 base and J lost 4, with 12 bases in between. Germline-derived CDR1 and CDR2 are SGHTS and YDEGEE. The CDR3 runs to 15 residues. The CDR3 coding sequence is TGTGCCAGCAGCTTGAGACCCTCCAGTTACAATGAGCAGTTCTTC. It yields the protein CASSLRPSSYNEQFF.

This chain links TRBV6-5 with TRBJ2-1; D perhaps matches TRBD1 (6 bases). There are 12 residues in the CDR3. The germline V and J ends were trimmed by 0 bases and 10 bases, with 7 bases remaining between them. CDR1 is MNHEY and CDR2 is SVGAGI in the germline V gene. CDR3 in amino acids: CASSYSGQEQFF. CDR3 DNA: TGTGCCAGCAGTTACTCCGGACAGGAGCAGTTCTTC.

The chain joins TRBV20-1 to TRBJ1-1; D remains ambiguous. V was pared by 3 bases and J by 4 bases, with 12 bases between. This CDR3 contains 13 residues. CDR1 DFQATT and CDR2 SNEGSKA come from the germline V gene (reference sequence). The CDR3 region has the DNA TGCAGTGCTAGTACGGGGTCCGGCACTGAAGCTTTCTTT. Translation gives CSASTGSGTEAFF.

The CDR3 sequence is CASSQRTGVYEQYF. Written as DNA, the CDR3 is TGTGCCAGCAGTCAAAGGACGGGAGTCTACGAGCAGTACTTC. The chain is built from TRBV28 and TRBJ2-7; TRBD2 is a possible D gene (6 bases). Deletions cut 5 bases from V and 3 bases from J, with 14 bases between. Germline V gene sequence: CDR1 MDHEN, CDR2 SYDVKM. The CDR3 consists of 14 residues.

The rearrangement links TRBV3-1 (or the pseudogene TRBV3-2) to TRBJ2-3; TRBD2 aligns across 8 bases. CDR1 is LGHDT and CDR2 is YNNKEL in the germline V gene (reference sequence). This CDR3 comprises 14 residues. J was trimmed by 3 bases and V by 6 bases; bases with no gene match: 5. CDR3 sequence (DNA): TGTGCCAGCAGACAATCGGGAGGGACAGATACGCAGTATTTT. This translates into CASRQSGGTDTQYF.

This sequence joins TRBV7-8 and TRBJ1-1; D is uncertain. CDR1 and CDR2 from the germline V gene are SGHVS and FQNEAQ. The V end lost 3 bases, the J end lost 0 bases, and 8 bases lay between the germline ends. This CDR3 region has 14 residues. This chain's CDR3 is CASSFRNMNTEAFF. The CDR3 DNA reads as TGTGCCAGCAGCTTTCGAAACATGAACACTGAAGCTTTCTTT.

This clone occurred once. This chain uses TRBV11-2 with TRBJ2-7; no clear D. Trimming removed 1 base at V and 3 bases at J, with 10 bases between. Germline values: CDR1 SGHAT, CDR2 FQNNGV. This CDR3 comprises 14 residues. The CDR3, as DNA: TGTGCCAGCAGCTTAGGATTAGGGTACTACGAGCAGTACTTC. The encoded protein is CASSLGLGYYEQYF.

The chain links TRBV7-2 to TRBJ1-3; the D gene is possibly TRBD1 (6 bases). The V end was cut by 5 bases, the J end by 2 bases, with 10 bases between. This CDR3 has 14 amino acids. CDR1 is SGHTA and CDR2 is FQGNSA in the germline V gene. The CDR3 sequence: CASSLQGPGNTIYF. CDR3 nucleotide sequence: TGTGCCAGCAGCCTACAGGGCCCTGGAAACACCATATATTTT.

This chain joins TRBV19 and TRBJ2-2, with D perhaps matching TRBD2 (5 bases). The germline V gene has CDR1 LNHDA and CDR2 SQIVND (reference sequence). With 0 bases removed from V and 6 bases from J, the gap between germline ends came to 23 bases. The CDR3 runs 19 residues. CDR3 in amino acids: CASSIEEARTRFGAGELFF. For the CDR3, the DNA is TGTGCCAGTAGTATAGAAGAAGCCAGAACTAGGTTCGGAGCCGGGGAGCTGTTTTTT.